A single sample is the source of the 19 T cell receptor beta chains below, sequenced in a study of monozygotic twins with inflammatory bowel disease (dated by TCRdb to between 2018 and 2020). The method was 5' RACE. TCRdb lists the instrument as Illumina HiSeq 2500. After reprocessing by TCRdb, each CDR3 protein sequence is one entry, and no DNA is given. For this sample, the table gives 310,000 or so distinct CDR3 sequences. The top ten constitute approximately 2% of the sample. The sequencing input was blood. The receptors come from a human donor with ulcerative colitis or Crohn's disease, or a healthy co-twin of an affected twin (not recorded which).

The chain links TRBV5-1 to TRBJ1-1; the TCRdb call, TRBD1, lacks DNA for checking. The CDR3 totals 13 residues. The germline V gene encodes CDR1 SGHRS and CDR2 YFSETQ. The CDR3 spells CASSTPGNTEAFF.

This CDR3 is CASSMGRMRKETQYF. The J gene is TRBJ2-5, the V gene TRBV6-1; TCRdb names TRBD2, which stays unverified in the absence of DNA. The germline gives CDR1 MNHNS, CDR2 SASEGT. The CDR3 sequence is 15 residues long.

J is TRBJ2-3 and V is TRBV5-1; no DNA is available, so the TRBD2 call from TCRdb remains unchecked. The CDR3 is 13 residues long. Germline-derived CDR1 and CDR2 are SGHRS and YFSETQ. The CDR3 loop is CASRGLAEDTQYF.

The chain uses TRBV29-1 and TRBJ2-1; checking the TCRdb D call of TRBD1 is not possible without DNA. This CDR3 spans 15 amino acids. Looked up from germline, CDR1 is SQVTM and CDR2 is ANQGSEA. CDR3 amino acids: CSVEGGRSVYNEQFF.

The V gene is TRBV29-1, the J gene TRBJ2-4; with no DNA, the TCRdb D assignment of TRBD1 cannot be verified. The germline V gene encodes CDR1 SQVTM and CDR2 ANQGSEA. The CDR3 runs to 11 residues. The CDR3: CSVGQGNIQYF.

The chain is built from TRBV5-1 and TRBJ2-3; with no DNA, the TCRdb D assignment of TRBD1 cannot be verified. The germline V gene has CDR1 SGHRS and CDR2 YFSETQ. The CDR3 is made up of 15 amino acids. CDR3 residues: CARTRDRGNTDTQYF.

This sequence joins TRBV14 and TRBJ1-3; as DNA is missing, the TRBD1 call by TCRdb cannot be tested. CDR1 is SGHDN and CDR2 is FVKESK in the germline V gene. The CDR3 is 22 amino acids. The CDR3 sequence is CASSRYPKTNREVFGPSNTIYF.

The chain couples TRBV4-3 to TRBJ2-5; checking the TCRdb D call of TRBD2 is not possible without DNA. In germline, CDR1 is LGHNA, CDR2 YSLEER. This CDR3 comprises 15 residues. CDR3 loop: CASSQGTSGGETQYF.

This chain uses TRBV5-6 with TRBJ2-7; absent DNA, TCRdb's TRBD1 call cannot be checked. Germline V gene lookup returns CDR1 SGHDT and CDR2 YYEEEE. The CDR3 runs to 14 residues. CDR3 protein: CASTPVGQENEQYF.

The chain recombines TRBV7-2 with TRBJ1-2; the D gene TCRdb calls, TRBD1, cannot be checked with no DNA. CDR1 SGHTA and CDR2 FQGNSA come from the germline V gene. The CDR3 spans 14 residues. The CDR3 here is CASSLDGRDAGYTF.

The V call is TRBV28, the J call TRBJ1-5; checking the TCRdb D call of TRBD1 is not possible without DNA. The V gene's germline CDR1 is MDHEN and CDR2 SYDVKM. The CDR3 loop spans 15 amino acids. CDR3 residues: CASSWNQGSNQPQHF.

J is TRBJ2-2 and V is TRBV15; the D call of TRBD2 rests on TCRdb alone, since no DNA is present to check it. CDR1 and CDR2 (germline): LNHNV, YYDKDF (reference sequence). This CDR3 comprises 17 residues. The chain's CDR3 is CATSSGLAGGKTGELFF. Full variable domain (remainder filled in from reference TRBV15 and TRBJ2-2): DAMVIQNPRYQVTQFGKPVTLSCSQTLNHNVMYWYQQKSSQAPKLLFHYYDKDFNNEADTPDNFQSRRPNTSFCFLDIRSPGLGDTAMYLCATSSGLAGGKTGELFFGEGSRLTVL.

The J gene is TRBJ2-1, the V gene TRBV7-8; absent DNA, TCRdb's TRBD1 call cannot be checked. The CDR3 spans 14 residues. The germline V gene encodes CDR1 SGHVS and CDR2 FQNEAQ. This CDR3 reads CASSKNAGDNEQFF.

The CDR3 sequence: CASSTTGGKTGELFF. This rearrangement joins TRBV11-3 to TRBJ2-2; TCRdb outputs TRBD1, but without DNA this stays unchecked. The CDR3 consists of 15 residues. The germline V gene has CDR1 SGHNT and CDR2 YENEEA.

The chain recombines TRBV12-3 or TRBV12-4 with TRBJ2-7; TCRdb lists TRBD1, though no DNA is available to test this call. The CDR3 sequence is 14 residues long. The CDR3 spells CASSLRTVPVEQYF.

CDR3: CSVFSPGSYNEQFF. J is TRBJ2-1 and V is TRBV29-1; there is no DNA to check the TCRdb D call of TRBD2. This CDR3 comprises 14 residues. Germline loops: CDR1 SQVTM, CDR2 ANQGSEA.

V and J are TRBV5-5 and TRBJ2-2. CDR1 SGHKS and CDR2 YYEKEE come from the germline V gene (reference sequence). This CDR3 region has 15 residues. CDR3 protein: CASSLLGMNTGELFF.

The rearrangement joins TRBV4-1 to TRBJ2-3; TCRdb calls TRBD2, which cannot be checked without DNA. In germline, CDR1 is MGHRA, CDR2 YSYEKL. This CDR3 comprises 17 residues. CDR3 protein: CASSQDVSGTSTDTQYF.

This sequence joins TRBV15 and TRBJ2-1; TCRdb picks TRBD1, but there is no DNA to check that call. The length of the CDR3 is 15 residues. Germline V gene data show CDR1 as LNHNV and CDR2 as YYDKDF (reference sequence). The CDR3 reads CATSSSGTTYNEQFF.